This entry lists 3 T cell receptor beta chains sequenced from one sample in a study of beta chain features in type 1 diabetes. As every portion of the isolated RNA was reverse transcribed, the sequencing read expressed TCRB transcripts. TCRdb's table, derived via immunoSEQ multiplex PCR, lists solely in-frame clones and lacks some. The sample lists roughly 150,000 clones; roughly 9% were seen once. Their antigen targets remain unknown. Points from the study as a whole: People with Type 1 diabetes carried modestly yet significantly shorter TCRB CDR3s in all four CD4+ subsets.

Sequences were obtained from central memory CD4+ T cells from blood. All receptors derive from a young woman with type 1 diabetes.

There are a few counts of this clone. The chain joins TRBV7-2 to TRBJ2-3; no definite D call. This CDR3 region has 12 residues. Germline V gives CDR1 SGHTA, CDR2 FQGNSA. Trimming took 5 bases from V and 2 from J, leaving 5 bases between them. DNA of the CDR3: TGTGCCAGCAGCCCTTACACAGATACGCAGTATTTT. Residues: CASSPYTDTQYF.

The rearrangement joins TRBV28 to TRBJ1-1; D may be TRBD1 (5 bases). Trimming pared 6 bases from V and 11 bases from J, leaving 19 bases between. The CDR3 consists of 13 residues. The V gene's germline CDR1 is MDHEN and CDR2 SYDVKM. The CDR3 DNA follows: TGTGCCAGCAGCGCCGGCGAACAGGTCCGGGCTTTCTTT. It is translated as CASSAGEQVRAFF. Together with reference TRBV28 and TRBJ1-1, the CDR3 gives the full variable domain: DVKVTQSSRYLVKRTGEKVFLECVQDMDHENMFWYRQDPGLGLRLIYFSYDVKMKEKGDIPEGYSVSREKKERFSLILESASTNQTSMYLCASSAGEQVRAFFGQGTRLTVV.

This clone occurred many times. The chain carries TRBV7-9 and TRBJ2-6; 12 bases line up with TRBD1. The CDR3 consists of 18 residues. CDR1 SEHNR and CDR2 FQNEAQ come from the germline V gene (reference sequence). V gave up 4 bases and J gave up 4 bases; unmatched junction bases: 8. Here the CDR3 DNA reads TGTGCCAGCAGCTACCGGGGACAGGGGGCAACGGGGGCCAACGTCCTGACTTTC. Protein product: CASSYRGQGATGANVLTF.